This TCR beta chain was found in a study of monozygotic twins with cystic fibrosis. A note on this clone: Its target is not known.

General study results and limits: Co-twins had the most similar V usage for 13 of 16 pairs, J for 8.

V lost 0 bases to trimming and J lost 8 bases, with 19 bases between them. This CDR3 spans 16 amino acids. Germline CDR1 and CDR2: GTSNPN and SVGIG (reference sequence). Sequencing was performed with immunoSEQ multiplex PCR; in TCRdb, only in-frame clones are kept and a portion is missing. The data hold 8,000 to 10,000 clones, with over 80% observed a single time. Sequencing was carried out using blood. This TCR derives from a boy younger than 10 with cystic fibrosis. V and J are TRBV30 and TRBJ1-4; D possibly corresponds to TRBD1 (5 bases). CDR3 nucleotides: TGTGCCTGGAGTGTACTCCGATCAGGACATGGGGAAAAACTGTTTTTT. The encoded protein is CAWSVLRSGHGEKLFF.